The clone carrying this T cell receptor beta chain was picked up many times. The antigen is unknown. RNA served as the template for amplifying TCR beta CDR3 regions. Amplification began with first-round RT-PCR using HTBI primers, then second-round multiplex PCR was performed. One entry per CDR3 protein, called by TCRdb with MiXCR from the multiplex PCR reads. The sample shows about 1.1 million distinct CDR3 sequences, about two fifths of them seen only once. Among the hyperthyroidism patients, all were newly diagnosed, aged 18 to 65, with under 2 months' duration. This CDR3 comprises 11 residues. CDR1 is SGHAT, CDR2 FQNNGV, per germline. V was pared by 3 bases and J by 4 bases, with 1 base between. The data were taken from a study of Graves' ophthalmopathy and Graves' hyperthyroidism. Findings of the study overall: Ophthalmopathy progression was predicted with approximately 68% sensitivity and around 72% specificity. Also, most clonotypes expanded in the thyroid above 0.001 frequency appeared in blood. A 13-signature model separated ophthalmopathy from stable hyperthyroidism, reaching 85% to 90% sensitivity and roughly 81% specificity cross-validated.

The V gene is TRBV11-2, the J gene TRBJ1-5, with D uncertain. Sequencing was performed on peripheral blood or thyroid tissue (not recorded which). This clonotype originated in an adult man with Graves' hyperthyroidism. CDR3 region: CASSLNQPQHF. The CDR3 DNA reads as TGTGCCAGCAGCTTGAATCAGCCCCAGCATTTT.